The source of this TCR beta chain is a study of blood T cell repertoires in COVID-19. Study-level information: The analysed material was cDNA or gDNA that came from T cells, B-cell-depleted T cells, or PBMCs.

The table came from immunoSEQ multiplex PCR; TCRdb's copy has only in-frame clones and leaves some out. The sample yields approximately 240,000 clones, approximately 83% seen once. J lost 4 bases, V lost 2 bases, and 1 base had no gene match. The length of the CDR3 is 14 residues. Germline V gene data show CDR1 as SGDLS and CDR2 as YYNGEE. This clonotype was obtained from a woman aged 25 to 39 who had recovered from COVID-19. J is TRBJ2-1 and V is TRBV9; TRBD2 matches 9 bases. Source material: peripheral blood. The CDR3 loop reads CASSVSGGYNEQFF. As DNA, the CDR3 is TGTGCCAGCAGCGTTAGCGGGGGATACAATGAGCAGTTCTTC.